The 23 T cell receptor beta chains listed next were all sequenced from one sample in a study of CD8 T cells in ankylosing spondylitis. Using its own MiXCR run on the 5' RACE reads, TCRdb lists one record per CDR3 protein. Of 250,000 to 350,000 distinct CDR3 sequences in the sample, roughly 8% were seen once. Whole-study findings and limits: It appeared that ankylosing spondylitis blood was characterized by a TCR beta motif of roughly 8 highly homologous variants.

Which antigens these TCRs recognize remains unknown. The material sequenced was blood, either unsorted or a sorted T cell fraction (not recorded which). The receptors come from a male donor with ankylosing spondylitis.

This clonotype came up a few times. The CDR3 DNA reads TGTGCCAGCAGCGTAGCAATCCTTGGCGAGCAGTTCTTC. Translated: CASSVAILGEQFF. The chain has TRBV9 and TRBJ2-1; D remains ambiguous. The length of the CDR3 is 13 residues. Germline V CDR1 and CDR2: SGDLS, YYNGEE. The ends were cut back, 0 bases at V and 10 bases at J, with 11 bases in the middle.

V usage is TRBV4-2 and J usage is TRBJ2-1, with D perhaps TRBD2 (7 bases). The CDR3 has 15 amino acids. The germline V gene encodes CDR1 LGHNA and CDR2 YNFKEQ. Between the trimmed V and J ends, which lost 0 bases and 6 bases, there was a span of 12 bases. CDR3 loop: CASSQDGGAGNEQFF. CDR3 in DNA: TGTGCCAGCAGCCAAGATGGGGGGGCGGGCAATGAGCAGTTCTTC.

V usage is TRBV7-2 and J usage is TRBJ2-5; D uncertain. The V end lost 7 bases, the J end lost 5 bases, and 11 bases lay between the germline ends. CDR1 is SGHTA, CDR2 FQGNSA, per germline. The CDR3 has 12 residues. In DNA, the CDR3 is TGTGCCAGCAACCAACAGTCGGAGACCCAGTACTTC. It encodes CASNQQSETQYF.

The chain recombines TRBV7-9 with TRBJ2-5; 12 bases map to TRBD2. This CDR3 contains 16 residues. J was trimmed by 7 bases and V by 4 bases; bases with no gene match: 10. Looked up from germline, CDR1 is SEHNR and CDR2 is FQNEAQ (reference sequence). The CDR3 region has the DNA TGTGCCAGCAGCTCTGGACTAGCGGGACACCCCCGGACCCAGTACTTC. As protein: CASSSGLAGHPRTQYF.

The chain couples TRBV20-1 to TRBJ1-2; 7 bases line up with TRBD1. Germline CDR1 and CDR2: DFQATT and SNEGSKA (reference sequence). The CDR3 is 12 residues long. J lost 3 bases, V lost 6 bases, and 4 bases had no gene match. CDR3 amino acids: CSAIRGDYGYTF. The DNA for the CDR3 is TGCAGTGCCATCAGGGGGGACTATGGCTACACCTTC.

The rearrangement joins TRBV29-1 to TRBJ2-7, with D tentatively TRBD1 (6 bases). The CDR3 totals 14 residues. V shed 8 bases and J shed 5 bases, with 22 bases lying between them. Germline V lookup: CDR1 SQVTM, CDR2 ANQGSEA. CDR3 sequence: CSSTPRDIHDEQYF. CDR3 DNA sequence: TGCAGCTCCACCCCCCGGGACATTCACGACGAGCAGTACTTC.

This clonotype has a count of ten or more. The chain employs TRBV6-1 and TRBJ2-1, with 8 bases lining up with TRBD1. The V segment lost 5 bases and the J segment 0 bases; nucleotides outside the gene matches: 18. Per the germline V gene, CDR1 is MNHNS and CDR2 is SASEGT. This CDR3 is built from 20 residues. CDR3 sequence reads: CASSQRDRRDPTRSYNEQFF. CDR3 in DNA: TGTGCCAGCAGTCAACGGGACAGGAGAGACCCAACCCGCTCCTACAATGAGCAGTTCTTC.

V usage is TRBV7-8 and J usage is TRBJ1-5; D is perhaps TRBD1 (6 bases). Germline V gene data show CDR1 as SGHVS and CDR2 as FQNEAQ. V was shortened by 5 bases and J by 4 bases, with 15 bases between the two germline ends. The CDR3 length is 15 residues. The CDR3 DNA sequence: TGTGCCAGCAGCCCCCCAGGGGACATGAATCAGCCCCAGCATTTT. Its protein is CASSPPGDMNQPQHF.

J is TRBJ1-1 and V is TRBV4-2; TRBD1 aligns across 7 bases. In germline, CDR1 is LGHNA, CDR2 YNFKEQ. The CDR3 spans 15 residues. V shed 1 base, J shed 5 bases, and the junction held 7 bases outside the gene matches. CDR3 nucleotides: TGTGCCAGCAGCCAAGTCCCTCAGGGGGAAACTGAAGCTTTCTTT. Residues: CASSQVPQGETEAFF.

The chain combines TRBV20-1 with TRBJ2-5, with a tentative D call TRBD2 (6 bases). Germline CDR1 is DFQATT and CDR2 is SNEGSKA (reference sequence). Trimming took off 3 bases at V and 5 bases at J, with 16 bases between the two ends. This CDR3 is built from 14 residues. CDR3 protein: CSASPPGVPETQYF. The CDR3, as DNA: TGCAGTGCTAGCCCTCCGGGGGTTCCGGAGACCCAGTACTTC.

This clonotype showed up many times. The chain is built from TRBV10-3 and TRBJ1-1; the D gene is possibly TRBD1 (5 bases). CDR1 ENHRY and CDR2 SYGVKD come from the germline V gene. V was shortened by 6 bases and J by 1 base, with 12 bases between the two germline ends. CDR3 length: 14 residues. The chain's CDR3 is CAIRGGRANTEAFF. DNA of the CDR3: TGTGCCATCAGGGGGGGGAGGGCGAACACTGAAGCTTTCTTT.

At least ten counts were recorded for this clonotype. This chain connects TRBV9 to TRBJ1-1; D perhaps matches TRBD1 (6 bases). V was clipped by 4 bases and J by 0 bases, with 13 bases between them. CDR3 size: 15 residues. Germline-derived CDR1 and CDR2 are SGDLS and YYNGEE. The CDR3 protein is CASSTGQIMNTEAFF. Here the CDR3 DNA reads TGTGCCAGCAGCACAGGACAGATTATGAACACTGAAGCTTTCTTT.

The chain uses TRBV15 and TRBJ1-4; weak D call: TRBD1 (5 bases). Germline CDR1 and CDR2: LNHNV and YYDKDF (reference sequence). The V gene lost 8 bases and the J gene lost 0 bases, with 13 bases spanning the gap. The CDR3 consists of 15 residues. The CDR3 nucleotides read TGTGCCACCGGGGGTGGGATTCCAACTAATGAAAAACTGTTTTTT. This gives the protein CATGGGIPTNEKLFF.

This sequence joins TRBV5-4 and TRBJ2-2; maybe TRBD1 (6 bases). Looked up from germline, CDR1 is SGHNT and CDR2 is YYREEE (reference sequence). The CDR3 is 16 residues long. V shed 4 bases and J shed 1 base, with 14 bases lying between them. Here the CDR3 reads CASSGAGTLNTGELFF. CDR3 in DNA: TGTGCCAGCAGCGGAGCCGGGACACTGAACACCGGGGAGCTGTTTTTT.

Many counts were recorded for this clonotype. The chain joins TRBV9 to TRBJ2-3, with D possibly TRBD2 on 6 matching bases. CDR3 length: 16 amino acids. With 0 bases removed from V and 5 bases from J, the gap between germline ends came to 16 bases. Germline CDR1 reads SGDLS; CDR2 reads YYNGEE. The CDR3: CASSVAERAEVDTQYF. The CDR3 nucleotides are TGTGCCAGCAGCGTAGCGGAGCGGGCAGAAGTAGATACGCAGTATTTT.

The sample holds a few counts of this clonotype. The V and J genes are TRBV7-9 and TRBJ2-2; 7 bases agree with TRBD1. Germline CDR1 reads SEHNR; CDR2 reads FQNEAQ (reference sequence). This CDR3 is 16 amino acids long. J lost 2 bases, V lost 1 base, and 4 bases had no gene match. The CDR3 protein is CASSLVGTANTGELFF. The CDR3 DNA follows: TGTGCCAGCAGCTTAGTGGGGACAGCCAACACCGGGGAGCTGTTTTTT.

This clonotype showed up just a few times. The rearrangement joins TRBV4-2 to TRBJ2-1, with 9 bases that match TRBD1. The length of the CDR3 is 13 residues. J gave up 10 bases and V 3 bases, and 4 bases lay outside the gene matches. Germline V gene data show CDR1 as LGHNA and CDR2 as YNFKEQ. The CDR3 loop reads CASSQDRGGEQFF. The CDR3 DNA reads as TGTGCCAGCAGCCAGGACAGGGGAGGAGAGCAGTTCTTC.

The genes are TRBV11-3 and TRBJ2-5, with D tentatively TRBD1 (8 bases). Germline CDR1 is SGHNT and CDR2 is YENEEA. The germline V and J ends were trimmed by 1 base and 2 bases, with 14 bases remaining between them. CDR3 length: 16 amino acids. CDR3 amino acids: CASSLVTGGGQETQYF. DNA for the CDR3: TGTGCCAGCAGCTTAGTTACAGGGGGGGGGCAAGAGACCCAGTACTTC.

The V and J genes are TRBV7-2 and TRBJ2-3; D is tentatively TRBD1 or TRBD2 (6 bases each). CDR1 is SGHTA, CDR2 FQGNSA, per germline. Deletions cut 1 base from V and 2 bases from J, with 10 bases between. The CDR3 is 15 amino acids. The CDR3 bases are TGTGCCAGCAGCTTAGTAGGGGGGAACACAGATACGCAGTATTTT. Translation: CASSLVGGNTDTQYF.

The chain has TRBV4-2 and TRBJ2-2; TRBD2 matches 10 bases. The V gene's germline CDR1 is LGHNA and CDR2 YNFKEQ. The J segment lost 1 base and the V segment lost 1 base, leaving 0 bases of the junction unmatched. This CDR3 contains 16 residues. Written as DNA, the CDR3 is TGTGCCAGCAGCCAAGGGACTAGCGGGAACACCGGGGAGCTGTTTTTT. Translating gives CASSQGTSGNTGELFF.

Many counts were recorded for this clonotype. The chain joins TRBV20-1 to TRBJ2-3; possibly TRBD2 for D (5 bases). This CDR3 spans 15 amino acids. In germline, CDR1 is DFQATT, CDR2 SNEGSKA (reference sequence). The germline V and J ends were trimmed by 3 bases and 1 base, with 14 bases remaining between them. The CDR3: CSASYDKLGTDTQYF. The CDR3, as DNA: TGCAGTGCTAGTTATGATAAACTAGGCACAGATACGCAGTATTTT.

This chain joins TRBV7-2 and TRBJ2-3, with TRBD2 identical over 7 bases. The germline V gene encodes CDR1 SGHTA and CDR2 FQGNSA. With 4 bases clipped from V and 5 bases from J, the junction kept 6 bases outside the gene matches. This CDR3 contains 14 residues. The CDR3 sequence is CASSWTRHRDTQYF. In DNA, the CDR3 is TGTGCCAGCAGCTGGACTAGACACCGAGATACGCAGTATTTT. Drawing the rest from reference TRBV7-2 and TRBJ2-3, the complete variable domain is GAGVSQSPSNKVTEKGKDVELRCDPISGHTALYWYRQSLGQGLEFLIYFQGNSAPDKSGLPSDRFSAERTGGSVSTLTIQRTQQEDSAVYLCASSWTRHRDTQYFGPGTRLTVL.

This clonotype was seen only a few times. CDR3 nucleotides: TGTGCCAGCAGTTATGGGCAAGAAGGAAACACCATATATTTT. Its protein is CASSYGQEGNTIYF. V gene TRBV6-5 combines with J gene TRBJ1-3, with D hard to call. The CDR3 extends over 14 amino acids. Germline V gives CDR1 MNHEY, CDR2 SVGAGI. V lost 3 bases to trimming and J lost 4 bases, with 10 bases between them.